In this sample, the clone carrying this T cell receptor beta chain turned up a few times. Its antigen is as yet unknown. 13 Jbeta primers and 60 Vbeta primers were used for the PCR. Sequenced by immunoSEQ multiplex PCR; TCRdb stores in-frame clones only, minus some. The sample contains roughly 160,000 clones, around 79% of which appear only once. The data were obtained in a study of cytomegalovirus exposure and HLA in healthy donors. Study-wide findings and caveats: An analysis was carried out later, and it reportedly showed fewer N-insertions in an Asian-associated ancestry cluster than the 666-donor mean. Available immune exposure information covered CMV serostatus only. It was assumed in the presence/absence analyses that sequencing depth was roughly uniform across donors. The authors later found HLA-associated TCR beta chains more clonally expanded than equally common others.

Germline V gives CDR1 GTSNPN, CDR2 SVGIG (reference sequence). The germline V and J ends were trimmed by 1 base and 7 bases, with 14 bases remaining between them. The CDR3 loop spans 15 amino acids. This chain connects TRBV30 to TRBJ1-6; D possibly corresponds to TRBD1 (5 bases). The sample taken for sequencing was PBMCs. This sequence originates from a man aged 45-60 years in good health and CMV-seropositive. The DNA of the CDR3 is TGTGCCTGGAGTGCACTTCAGGGATTCAATTCACCCCTCCACTTT. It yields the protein CAWSALQGFNSPLHF.